This is a list of T cell receptor beta chains from one sample in a study of brain T cells in children with intractable seizures. Some clones are missing from TCRdb's copy, which holds only in-frame ones; the method was immunoSEQ multiplex PCR. The profile covers 65,000 to 85,000 clones, with 93% appearing a single time and around 1.4% taken by the ten largest. Material: peripheral blood, obtained at surgery. The source of these receptors is a boy in the first two years of life with tuberous sclerosis and intractable seizures. CDR3s include the opening cysteine and the closing phenylalanine or tryptophan. Each record gives: clone size, J gene, V gene, D gene, CDR3 protein, CDR3 DNA. D genes are given only for firm matches. Rows give clone size only sometimes, using once, few, many, or a class for an expanded clone.

once TRBJ1-5 TRBV6-2/TRBV6-3 - CASSYGWVGALNHQPQHF TGTGCCAGCAGTTACGGTTGGGTAGGGGCGCTTAATCATCAGCCCCAGCATTTT
- TRBJ2-7 TRBV5-6 TRBD1 CASRRQGDYEQYF TGTGCCAGCAGAAGACAGGGGGACTACGAGCAGTACTTC
few TRBJ1-1 TRBV6-5 - CASYQGNTEAFF TGTGCCAGTTATCAGGGGAACACTGAAGCTTTCTTT
- TRBJ1-5 TRBV2 - CASSGGNQPQHF TGTGCCAGCAGTGGGGGCAATCAGCCCCAGCATTTT
once TRBJ1-1 TRBV30 - CAGGQPNTEAFF TGTGCTGGAGGACAGCCGAACACTGAAGCTTTCTTT
- TRBJ2-7 TRBV21-1 - CASSPRDRDHEQYF TGTGCCAGCAGCCCCCGGGACAGGGACCACGAGCAGTACTTC
- TRBJ2-1 TRBV13 TRBD2 CASSPGRYEQFF TGTGCCAGCAGCCCCGGGAGGTATGAGCAGTTCTTC
- TRBJ1-2 TRBV6-5 TRBD1 CASIPDRGRWGYTF TGTGCCAGCATCCCGGACAGGGGGCGGTGGGGCTACACCTTC
- TRBJ2-1 TRBV24-1 - CATSDPGWANPDNEQFF TGTGCCACCAGTGATCCAGGTTGGGCCAACCCGGACAATGAGCAGTTCTTC
few TRBJ1-5 TRBV19 - CASTVIQGNQPQHF TGTGCCAGTACGGTAATCCAGGGCAATCAGCCCCAGCATTTT
- TRBJ2-1 TRBV19 TRBD2 CASRLAGSYNEQFF TGTGCCAGTAGACTAGCGGGCTCCTACAATGAGCAGTTCTTC
- TRBJ1-2 TRBV4-1 TRBD1 CASSQARTGDYGYTF TGCGCCAGCAGCCAAGCCCGGACAGGGGACTATGGCTACACCTTC
- TRBJ2-1 TRBV5-1 - CASSLGTTEVDEQFF TGCGCCAGCAGCTTGGGGACTACCGAGGTCGATGAGCAGTTCTTC
- TRBJ1-2 TRBV7-6 TRBD1 CASSPTQGAYGYTF TGTGCCAGCAGCCCAACACAGGGGGCCTATGGCTACACCTTC
once TRBJ2-6 TRBV11-2 - CASAPRVDSGANVLTF TGTGCCAGCGCCCCGCGGGTGGACTCTGGGGCCAACGTCCTGACTTTC
- TRBJ2-7 TRBV19 TRBD1 CASSISSGQGEQYF TGTGCCAGTAGTATTAGTTCGGGACAGGGCGAGCAGTACTTC
- TRBJ1-1 TRBV7-9 - CASSLQGSTEAFF TGTGCCAGCAGCTTACAGGGGAGCACTGAAGCTTTCTTT
- TRBJ1-4 TRBV10-3 TRBD1 CAISESGQGAYEKLFF TGTGCCATCAGTGAGTCGGGTCAGGGGGCTTATGAAAAACTGTTTTTT
- TRBJ2-1 TRBV6-2/TRBV6-3 - CASSQGPEQFF TGTGCCAGCAGTCAAGGGCCAGAGCAGTTCTTC
- TRBJ2-6 TRBV19 - CASSTHWGQSGANVLTF TGTGCCAGTAGTACCCATTGGGGGCAATCTGGGGCCAACGTCCTGACTTTC
- TRBJ1-1 TRBV30 - CAWISSTGIRTEAFF TGTGCCTGGATCTCAAGCACGGGGATTAGGACTGAAGCTTTCTTT
- TRBJ2-3 TRBV24-1 TRBD2 CATITNDYTGGSPSTDTQYF TGTGCCACCATTACCAATGATTATACGGGAGGGTCCCCTAGCACAGATACGCAGTATTTT
- TRBJ2-7 TRBV7-7 TRBD1 CASSQGPGQGYEQYF TGTGCTAGCAGCCAGGGGCCGGGACAGGGGTACGAGCAGTACTTC
- TRBJ1-2 TRBV5-4 TRBD1 CASSLTRQGGYGYTF TGTGCCAGCAGCCTCACCCGACAGGGAGGCTATGGCTACACCTTC
- TRBJ2-7 TRBV25-1 - CASSEQGYEQYF TGTGCCAGCAGTGAACAGGGGTACGAGCAGTACTTC
- TRBJ2-2 TRBV5-4 - CASSLEAVNTGELFF TGTGCCAGCAGCTTGGAAGCGGTGAACACCGGGGAGCTGTTTTTT
- TRBJ2-7 TRBV7-9 - CASSSVYEQYF TGTGCCAGCAGCTCGGTATACGAGCAGTACTTC
- TRBJ2-7 TRBV6-5 - CATLRARNYEQYF TGTGCCACCCTCCGGGCACGCAATTACGAGCAGTACTTC
once TRBJ2-5 TRBV5-1 - CASSLGSGAKETQYF TGCGCCAGCAGCTTGGGTTCAGGGGCTAAAGAGACCCAGTACTTC
once TRBJ2-7 TRBV6-6 TRBD1 CASSLDRSLYEQYF TGTGCCAGCAGTTTGGACAGGAGCCTCTACGAGCAGTACTTC
once TRBJ2-5 TRBV7-7 TRBD2 CASSLVGLPQETQYF TGTGCTAGCAGCTTAGTGGGACTACCCCAAGAGACCCAGTACTTC
- TRBJ2-7 TRBV6-2/TRBV6-3 TRBD1 CASSYSGQGAGEQYF TGTGCCAGCAGTTACTCGGGACAGGGGGCGGGAGAGCAGTACTTC
- TRBJ1-1 TRBV14 - CASSRRGEGTEAFF TGTGCCAGCAGCCGCCGCGGGGAGGGCACTGAAGCTTTCTTT
- TRBJ2-3 TRBV5-1 TRBD2 CASSLVLAGGADTQYF TGCGCCAGCAGCTTGGTACTAGCGGGAGGGGCAGATACGCAGTATTTT
- TRBJ1-2 TRBV19 - CASSLLETPLYGYTF TGTGCCAGTAGTCTGTTGGAGACTCCTCTCTATGGCTACACCTTC
once TRBJ1-1 TRBV15 TRBD1 CATSSNTGVRTEAFF TGTGCCACCAGCAGCAATACAGGGGTGAGGACTGAAGCTTTCTTT
- TRBJ2-5 TRBV30 TRBD1 CAWTSGTGQGETQYF TGTGCCTGGACCTCGGGGACAGGGCAGGGGGAGACCCAGTACTTC
- TRBJ2-1 TRBV9 - CASSVDGGLGEQFF TGTGCCAGCAGCGTAGATGGGGGCCTGGGTGAGCAGTTCTTC
- TRBJ2-7 TRBV7-8 - CASSSGENYEQYF TGTGCCAGCAGCTCAGGGGAAAACTACGAGCAGTACTTC
- TRBJ1-1 TRBV5-6 - CASSLELSRMNTEAFF TGTGCCAGCAGCTTGGAGTTGTCTCGGATGAACACTGAAGCTTTCTTT